This paragraph covers one TCR beta chain sequence. The CDR3 loop spans 13 amino acids. V lost 0 bases to trimming and J lost 3 bases, with 7 bases between them. CDR1 and CDR2 from the germline V gene are SGHRS and YFSETQ. The data stem from a study of T cell changes during pregnancy in multiple sclerosis. Sequenced by immunoSEQ multiplex PCR; TCRdb stores in-frame clones only, minus some. The sample lists fewer than 70,000 clones, roughly 89% occurring once. The TCR comes from a human donor whose cells served as feeder cells for cultures in a pregnancy study. This sequence joins TRBV5-1 and TRBJ2-7; weak D call: TRBD1 (6 bases). Sequenced: peripheral blood from another person, used as feeder cells. The DNA of the CDR3 is TGCGCCAGCAGCTTGGAGGGGGTCTACGAGCAGTACTTC. Translated, it gives CASSLEGVYEQYF.